This T cell receptor (beta chain) originates from a study of cytomegalovirus exposure and HLA in healthy donors (dated by TCRdb to 2017 to 2019). About the investigation overall: In an earlier analysis of approximately 640 of the donors, 276 Gb of sequence data and 95 million to 130 million unique TCR beta sequences from roughly 190 million T cells were reported. An early release that covered fewer than 800 HLA-typed donors contained approximately 300 gigabases of sequencing data and 75 million to 100 million unique TCR sequences. Of the roughly 420 genotyped donors, 65% to 90% were placed in the genetic ancestry cluster associated with self-reported Caucasian donors. The study was designed to test whether signatures of past pathogen exposure could be identified by cataloging public T cell receptors. The study profiled the T cell repertoires of fewer than 850 subjects by immunosequencing and related them to cytomegalovirus serostatus. Besides the first cohort of 666 subjects, a separate validation cohort made up of roughly 120 different subjects was used. To predict cytomegalovirus infection status, the study combined high-throughput TCR immunosequencing, statistical association of individual TCRs with disease status, and machine learning. A later analysis re-examined previously published TCR beta repertoires from roughly 720 donors and added high-resolution HLA genotyping to investigate patterns of TCR occurrence. The later analysis used no new phenotypic data to find candidate immune exposures, relying instead on TCR beta sequences and their occurrence across donors. In an earlier analysis of 587 of the donors, high-throughput TCR beta sequencing was used to judge whether each TCR beta V gene segment behaved as functional or pseudogenic. Donor age, sex, ethnicity and CMV serostatus were compiled alongside the repertoire data. Genome-wide SNP genotypes for about 55% of the roughly 670 donors were used in a later genetic analysis, which treated that subset as a discovery cohort. All discovery cohort repertoires had been generated using a single sequencing platform. HLA typing included class I and class II loci at four-digit resolution. The number of typed donors differed by locus: about 620-640 for A, B, C, DRB1 and DQB1; some 500 for DQA1; around 580 for DPA1; and around 470 for DPB1. A few DR-DQ haplotypes were treated as single units for association and clustering because of strong linkage in the cohort. Across 398 genotyped donors of the cohort, an average of roughly 200,000 unique TCR beta nucleotide sequences per donor were sequenced, and approximately 17% of those sequences were non-productive. Overall study outcomes, separate from this receptor: In vitro tests confirmed that three of the cytomegalovirus-associated TCR beta chains recognize cytomegalovirus antigens. In a later analysis, TCR association rates were found to vary across HLA loci, with the most associated TCRs seen for DRB1 alleles and the fewest for HLA-C alleles. According to a later analysis, most CMV-associated TCR beta chains appeared to be HLA-restricted, and the HLA associations seemed to be driven largely by CMV exposure. Most TCR sequences were seen in very few donors, while some public TCRs were found in many individuals. A later genetic analysis reported fewer N-insertions in productive TCRs among donors in an Asian-associated ancestry cluster than the approximately 700-donor mean. In a later analysis, HLA-associated TCR beta chains were found to be more clonally expanded and to have lower generation probabilities than equally common non-associated chains. Broadly in line with IMGT annotations, most TCR beta V segments showed up in productive rearrangements about 87% or about 30% of the time in an earlier analysis of under 700 of the donors. The only immune exposure information available for the cohort was CMV serostatus. In both the original and validation cohorts, the classifier was reported to diagnose cytomegalovirus status with high specificity and sensitivity. Because the 87-base-pair reads could not distinguish some IMGT-functional V segments, including TRBV6-2 and TRBV6-3, those segments were excluded. Because counts were too low, about 17 rarely observed V segments, including chromosome 9 orphons, were excluded from the earlier analysis of 587 of the donors. Strong co-occurrence of HLA alleles, especially DR and DQ, made assigning TCR associations to individual alleles difficult. Because HLA typing was missing for some donors at each locus, association tests included only the typed subset. The study listed 170 or so TCR beta chains as associated with cytomegalovirus. This cohort had only TCR beta chains sequenced, and the lack of alpha or paired-chain data limited which features could be detected. The sequencing pipeline was judged likely to have produced a cluster of highly shared sequence variants as a technical artifact. At a false discovery rate of 0.05, a later analysis linked fewer than 20,000 TCR beta sequences to specific HLA alleles. Correlated functional status among segregating V segments might be attributable to linkage disequilibrium, but an unknown experimental factor could not be ruled out. In a later analysis, several top co-occurrence clusters were reported to appear linked to parvovirus B19, influenza, CMV and Epstein-Barr virus. Presence/absence analyses assumed roughly uniform sequencing depth across donors, an assumption that may not hold. It was suggested by the authors that the approach could potentially be generalized to other disease states and immunological phenotypes. A later genetic analysis associated a missense DCLRE1C variant with V-gene and J-gene trimming of TCR beta chains, and an independent cohort replicated the association. A further reported finding was that TCR beta sequences accurately predicted the HLA-A and HLA-B alleles for most subjects in the first cohort.

The CDR3 runs 17 amino acids, cysteine and phenylalanine included. Of the read, only the CDR3 DNA is kept; its 51 bases are in frame from base 1. For CDR1 and CDR2, the germline V gene lists SGDLS and YYNGEE. Trimmed from V: 0 bases; trimmed from J: 4 bases; junction bases lacking a gene match: 9. Notes on this clone: There is no known antigen for this receptor. The sample holds no much larger clone one base away, and base qualities are not on file.

Library preparation used the immunoSEQ multiplex PCR assay. A mixture of 60 forward primers for TCR Vbeta segments and 13 reverse primers for TCR Jbeta segments was used in the multiplex PCR. The CDR3 region of rearranged TCR beta genes was amplified from genomic DNA by a multiplex PCR assay. Amplified TCR beta libraries were sequenced as 87-base-pair reads on the Illumina HiSeq System. As for the authors' bioinformatics: A later analysis counted about 80 million unique TCR beta chains across the 650 to 700 repertoires, and approximately 11 million of these chains were shared by at least two donors. A nearest-neighbor algorithm error-corrected the raw reads and collapsed the reads into unique sequences, merging closely related sequences to remove PCR and sequencing errors. V, D and J gene segments were assigned by aligning CDR3 sequences to IMGT reference sequences. For a sequence to be retained, at least a six-nucleotide match to both a V gene segment and a J gene segment was required. A rearrangement was called productive if the CDR3 had no stop codons and remained in frame with V and J, and every other rearrangement was called non-productive. CDR3 was defined by IMGT convention, running from the second conserved V-encoded cysteine to the conserved J-encoded phenylalanine. Sequences without an unambiguous match to a single V gene segment were excluded from the earlier analysis of about 600 of the donors. An earlier analysis of under 750 of the donors called V segments functional above 56.7% productive rearrangements and segregating when the between-donor standard deviation exceeded 5%. A statistical classification framework was developed to diagnose cytomegalovirus status using the catalog of TCR beta chain sequences. A later analysis assigned V and J genes by comparing TCR nucleotide sequences with IMGT/GENE-DB human TR gene sequences. The TCRdist pipeline was used in a later analysis to assign CDR3 sequences and most-parsimonious VDJ recombination scenarios. A later analysis defined each TCR beta chain by its CDR3 amino acid sequence plus V-gene family, and excluded reads lacking a unique V-gene family. To address suspected cross-contamination and a sequencing artifact, a later analysis removed several hundred highly shared, low-generation-probability nucleotide sequences. For each public chain, a later analysis derived a clonal expansion index from normalized ranks of inferred template counts within each repertoire. In a later analysis, generation probabilities were computed using a VDJ recombination model fitted to out-of-frame rearrangements, and the results were checked against IGoR. In a later analysis, TCR-TCR, TCR-HLA and TCR-CMV co-occurrence was scored with hypergeometric tests, and a repertoire-size bias correction was applied to TCR pairs. In a later analysis, false discovery rates were estimated by permuting HLA or CMV assignments 20 times. A later analysis grouped co-occurring TCRs with DBSCAN, adding TCRdist sequence similarity when clustering within HLA-allele-positive subsets. Repertoires with fewer than 30,000 or more than 120,000 public chains were left out of co-occurrence clustering, as were five repertoires with anomalous nucleotide sharing. The clones in this table, taken by TCRdb from immuneACCESS, are in-frame only. Not every clone is retained; where verified, under half of the shortfall comes from an unresolved V gene, and the cause of the rest is unknown. V and J calls plus clone size are reproduced from that table; the DNA served to infer D and trimming. This sample holds 150,000 to 200,000 clones; 65% to 85% were observed only once. The top ten clonotypes cover around 1.9% of the sample.

The cohort was made up of several hundred healthy bone marrow donors. All cohort members were sampled while nominally healthy, although unrecorded immune exposures were likely present. The donor was CMV seronegative and was included in the group of a few hundred seronegative cohort members. A peripheral blood sample was collected from each donor, and TCR beta sequencing was performed on peripheral blood mononuclear cells. The Qiagen DNeasy Blood Extraction Kit was used to extract genomic DNA from the blood cell samples. Recombination joined TRBV9 with TRBJ2-5; 10 of the junction bases match TRBD2. The receptor was derived from a man younger than 35 in good health and CMV-seronegative. Source material: PBMCs. CDR3 sequence: CASSVGPGASGGETQYF. The DNA sequence is as follows: TGTGCCAGCAGCGTAGGGCCAGGGGCTAGCGGGGGAGAGACCCAGTACTTC.